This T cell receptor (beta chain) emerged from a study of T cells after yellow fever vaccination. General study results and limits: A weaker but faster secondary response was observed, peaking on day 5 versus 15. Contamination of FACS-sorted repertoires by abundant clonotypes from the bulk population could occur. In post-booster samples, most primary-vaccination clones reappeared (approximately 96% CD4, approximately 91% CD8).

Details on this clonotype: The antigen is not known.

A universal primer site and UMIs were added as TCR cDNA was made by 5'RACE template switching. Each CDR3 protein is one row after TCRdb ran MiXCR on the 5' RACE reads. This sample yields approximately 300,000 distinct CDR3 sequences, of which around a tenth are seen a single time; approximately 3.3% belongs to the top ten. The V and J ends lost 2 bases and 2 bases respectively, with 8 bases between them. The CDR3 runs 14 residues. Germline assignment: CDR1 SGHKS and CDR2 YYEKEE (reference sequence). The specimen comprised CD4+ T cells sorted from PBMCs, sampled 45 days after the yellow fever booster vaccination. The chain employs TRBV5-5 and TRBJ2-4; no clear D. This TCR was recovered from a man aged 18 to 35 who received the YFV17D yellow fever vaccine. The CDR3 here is CASSLGAPKNIQYF. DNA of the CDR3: TGTGCCAGCAGCTTAGGAGCCCCCAAAAACATTCAGTACTTC.